This T cell receptor (beta chain) was obtained from a study of blood T cells in healthy people across ages. A second PCR of about 6 to 12 cycles used a sample-barcoded 5' primer and a J-beta primer mix. Each cDNA was tagged by a template-switch adaptor containing 12 random nucleotides. Via MiXCR, TCRdb re-called the 5' RACE reads, giving one row per CDR3 protein. The sample lists some 1.6 million distinct CDR3 sequences, 30% to 40% seen once, with 10% to 12% in the top ten. They isolated at least 6.5 million PBMCs from each sample. Trimming shortened V by 0 bases and J by 0 bases, and 8 bases separated the two germline ends. Germline V gene sequence: CDR1 DFQATT, CDR2 SNEGSKA (reference sequence). The CDR3 covers 14 residues. This clonotype has only a few counts.

This rearrangement joins TRBV20-1 to TRBJ1-1, with D possibly being TRBD1 (5 bases). The TCR sequence derives from a woman in her 30s in good health. The source material was blood. This CDR3 is CSAREGRMNTEAFF. CDR3 DNA sequence: TGCAGTGCTAGAGAGGGACGGATGAACACTGAAGCTTTCTTT.